One and the same sample provided the 18 T cell receptor beta chains below, sequenced in a study of T-cell memory formation after mild COVID-19. Using its own MiXCR run on the 5' RACE reads, TCRdb lists one record per CDR3 protein. The sample includes approximately 300,000 distinct CDR3 sequences, more than 15% of them seen just once. The sequenced material came from PBMCs or a T cell subset sorted from them (not recorded which). These receptors came from a man between 18 and 35 years old who had mild COVID-19 (a few samples of this study predate the infection). Cell type and time point are not known.

This clonotype was observed many times. The chain combines TRBV6-5 with TRBJ1-5, with D hard to call. CDR1 and CDR2 (germline): MNHEY, SVGAGI. CDR3 length: 17 residues. The V gene lost 5 bases and the J gene lost 4 bases, with 21 bases spanning the gap. The DNA of the CDR3 is TGTGCCAGCAGTCGAACTTTCCGGGGAGAACAAAATCAGCCCCAGCATTTT. This gives the protein CASSRTFRGEQNQPQHF.

This rearrangement joins TRBV4-1 to TRBJ1-2, with TRBD1 identical over 7 bases. V lost 1 base to trimming and J lost 2 bases; unmatched junction nucleotides: 10. This CDR3 contains 17 residues. Germline lookup yields CDR1 MGHRA and CDR2 YSYEKL. Here the CDR3 DNA reads TGCGCCAGCAGCCAAGTTCTCCTGGAGGGGGCGAACTATGGCTACACCTTC. This gives the protein CASSQVLLEGANYGYTF.

This clonotype was recorded many times. The genes are TRBV6-5 and TRBJ2-1; TRBD1 matches at 9 bases. CDR1 is MNHEY, CDR2 SVGAGI, per germline. V trimming: 7 bases; J trimming: 9 bases; junction bases outside the gene matches: 13. The CDR3 is made up of 15 amino acids. This CDR3 reads CASTSRPTGGSEQFF. For the CDR3, the DNA is TGTGCCAGCACTTCCCGCCCGACAGGGGGTTCTGAGCAGTTCTTC.

This clonotype was observed many times. The chain is built from TRBV12-3 or TRBV12-4 and TRBJ2-5, with TRBD2 matching 7 bases. The V gene end was trimmed by 7 bases and the J gene end by 7 bases; junction bases not matched to a gene: 12. This CDR3 contains 14 residues. CDR3 amino acids: CASTLGAGEGTQYF. CDR3 sequence (DNA): TGTGCCAGCACCCTTGGGGCGGGGGAGGGGACCCAGTACTTC.

This clonotype turned up a few times. For the CDR3, the DNA is TGTGCCATCAGTGGATCCAGGTCGGTTCGGGACACTGAAGCTTTCTTT. It is translated as CAISGSRSVRDTEAFF. The V call is TRBV10-3, the J call TRBJ1-1; D uncertain. This CDR3 spans 16 amino acids. Germline V gives CDR1 ENHRY, CDR2 SYGVKD. With 4 bases removed from V and 3 bases from J, the gap between germline ends came to 18 bases.

A few counts support this clonotype. The chain's CDR3 is CASGGGPYEQYF. For the CDR3, the DNA is TGTGCCAGCGGGGGGGGCCCCTACGAGCAGTACTTC. This chain joins TRBV6-1 and TRBJ2-7; D may be TRBD2 (7 bases). The V end lost 8 bases, the J end lost 2 bases, and 10 bases lay between the germline ends. Germline-derived CDR1 and CDR2 are MNHNS and SASEGT. This CDR3 has 12 amino acids.

This chain links TRBV20-1 with TRBJ2-5; D gene uncertain. Trimming took 5 bases from V and 8 from J, leaving 12 bases between them. The germline V gene encodes CDR1 DFQATT and CDR2 SNEGSKA (reference sequence). This CDR3 contains 11 residues. The CDR3 is CSAERQRTQYF. Here the CDR3 DNA reads TGCAGTGCTGAGCGACAAAGAACCCAGTACTTC.

The chain links TRBV29-1 to TRBJ2-2; the D call may be TRBD1 or TRBD2 (5 bases each). Germline assignment: CDR1 SQVTM and CDR2 ANQGSEA. Trimming shortened V by 0 bases and J by 0 bases, and 11 bases separated the two germline ends. The CDR3 totals 16 residues. The CDR3 region is CSVEDAGRANTGELFF. The CDR3 DNA follows: TGCAGCGTTGAAGATGCGGGCAGGGCGAACACCGGGGAGCTGTTTTTT.

This clonotype was seen ten or more times. The gene calls are TRBV27 and TRBJ1-4; no definite D call. This CDR3 is 14 amino acids long. V was trimmed by 3 bases and J by 7 bases, leaving 12 bases between them. Germline V gene data show CDR1 as MNHEY and CDR2 as SMNVEV (reference sequence). The chain's CDR3 is CASSLGLTSEKLFF. The DNA of the CDR3 is TGTGCCAGCAGTTTGGGCCTTACGAGTGAAAAACTGTTTTTT.

V is TRBV12-3 or TRBV12-4 and J is TRBJ1-2, with 7 positions matching TRBD1. The junction had 6 bases not matched to a gene; V was cut back by 4 bases and J by 1 base. This CDR3 contains 15 residues. CDR3 bases: TGTGCCAGCAGTTACACAGGGGCCAGTAACTATGGCTACACCTTC. Protein product: CASSYTGASNYGYTF.

This clonotype was counted only a few times. This rearrangement joins TRBV6-2 or TRBV6-3 to TRBJ1-1, with 7 bases that match TRBD1. V lost 5 bases and J lost 2; bases outside the gene matches: 14. CDR3 length equals 17 residues. The germline V gene has CDR1 MNHEY and CDR2 SVGEGT. The CDR3 protein is CASSLRGNRGFNTEAFF. The CDR3 DNA follows: TGTGCCAGCAGTCTACGAGGTAACAGGGGATTTAACACTGAAGCTTTCTTT.

This clonotype was counted between two and nine times. CDR3 coding DNA: TGCGCCAGCAGCCCGGACTTTTCGAGCACAGATACGCAGTATTTT. Encoded protein: CASSPDFSSTDTQYF. V is TRBV4-3 and J is TRBJ2-3, with D perhaps matching TRBD2 (5 bases). The CDR3 totals 15 residues. The germline V and J ends were trimmed by 4 bases and 0 bases, with 11 bases remaining between them. The germline V gene has CDR1 LGHNA and CDR2 YSLEER.

The chain combines TRBV5-3 with TRBJ2-3, with D perhaps matching TRBD1 or TRBD2 (5 bases each). TRBV5-3 is placed among ORFs of uncertain function. This CDR3 has 15 amino acids. Between the trimmed V and J ends, which lost 3 bases and 4 bases, there was a span of 15 bases. CDR3 in DNA: TGTGCCAGAAGCTGGGGCGGGCGAGTTGCAGATACGCAGTATTTT. This gives the protein CARSWGGRVADTQYF.

The chain uses TRBV20-1 and TRBJ2-7; 7 positions match TRBD1. The CDR3 runs 14 residues. The V segment lost 0 bases and the J segment 4 bases; nucleotides outside the gene matches: 6. The germline CDR1 and CDR2 sequences are DFQATT and SNEGSKA (reference sequence). This CDR3 is CSARDMGQKYEQYV. Written as DNA, the CDR3 is TGCAGTGCTAGAGATATGGGACAGAAATACGAGCAGTACGTC.

The chain employs TRBV2 and TRBJ1-2, with D unclear. CDR3 length equals 13 residues. Trimming took off 1 base at V and 4 bases at J, with 7 bases between the two ends. Per germline, CDR1 SNHLY and CDR2 FYNNEI. CDR3 amino acids: CASSEEGPYGYTF. CDR3 DNA: TGTGCCAGCAGTGAAGAGGGTCCCTATGGCTACACCTTC.

This clonotype was recorded a few times. The V gene is TRBV11-2, the J gene TRBJ1-6, with 7 nucleotides matching TRBD1. J lost 7 bases, V lost 5 bases, and 8 bases had no gene match. From germline, CDR1 is SGHAT and CDR2 FQNNGV. The CDR3 extends over 15 amino acids. The chain's CDR3 is CASSPMGQRNSPLHF. The DNA of the CDR3 is TGTGCCAGCAGCCCGATGGGACAGCGGAATTCACCCCTCCACTTT.

This chain links TRBV20-1 with TRBJ2-1; 10 bases match TRBD2. Unmatched junction bases numbered 7, after V lost 8 bases and J lost 6 bases. The CDR3 has 13 residues. From germline, CDR1 is DFQATT and CDR2 SNEGSKA (reference sequence). CDR3 sequence reads: CSIGSGGRNEQFF. CDR3 bases: TGCAGTATAGGTAGCGGGGGGCGCAATGAGCAGTTCTTC.

This clonotype was seen a few times. V usage is TRBV5-1 and J usage is TRBJ1-1; 7 bases line up with TRBD1. Germline V gives CDR1 SGHRS, CDR2 YFSETQ. The CDR3 is made up of 14 amino acids. Germline trimming cut 0 bases from V and 5 bases from J; bases unmatched to any gene: 4. The CDR3 nucleotides are TGCGCCAGCAGCTTGGGACAGGGTCGGACTGAAGCTTTCTTT. It specifies CASSLGQGRTEAFF.